This TCR beta chain was profiled in a study of T-cell reconstitution after alpha-beta-depleted transplantation in children. Trimming took off 0 bases at V and 12 bases at J, with 8 bases between the two ends. The length of the CDR3 is 12 residues. CDR1 and CDR2 (germline): KGHDR, SFDVKD. The library targeted TCRbeta and was prepared with unique molecular identifiers. One entry per CDR3 protein, called by TCRdb with MiXCR from the PCR reads. The data hold a few hundred thousand distinct CDR3 sequences, with 9.9% observed a single time. This clonotype has only a few counts. This clonotype originated in a human donor who donated a stem cell graft to a child with SCID. The V and J genes are TRBV24-1 and TRBJ2-1, with D perhaps TRBD1 or TRBD2 (5 bases each). The sample was PBMCs from the stem cell graft donor, taken from the stem cell graft. The CDR3, as DNA: TGTGCCACCAGTGATTTGGTGGGGGTGCAGTTCTTC. Translating gives CATSDLVGVQFF.